This T cell receptor beta chain was sequenced during a study of T cell responses to AZD1222 COVID-19 vaccine. V was clipped by 3 bases and J by 4 bases, with 13 bases between them. Germline CDR1 and CDR2: ENHRY and SYGVKD. CDR3 size: 14 residues. Clones were read by immunoSEQ multiplex PCR, and TCRdb kept only the in-frame ones, dropping some. This table has around 150,000 clones, roughly 90% appearing once. The sequencing used peripheral blood, collected 28 days after the second AZD1222 dose. This rearrangement joins TRBV10-3 to TRBJ2-7, with a weak D call TRBD1 (5 bases). This clonotype was sampled from an adult who received the AZD1222 COVID-19 vaccine. The DNA of the CDR3 is TGTGCCATCAGTGATCAACAGGTGAGATACGAGCAGTACTTC. Translation gives CAISDQQVRYEQYF.